This T cell receptor (beta chain) appears in the sequencing data of a study of T cell responses to AZD1222 COVID-19 vaccine. This CDR3 has 15 residues. Germline V lookup: CDR1 SNHLY, CDR2 FYNNEI. V was trimmed by 1 base and J by 8 bases, leaving 14 bases between them. The table came from immunoSEQ multiplex PCR; TCRdb's copy has only in-frame clones and leaves some out. Of some 90,000 clones listed, roughly nine tenths are singletons. The sample in question was peripheral blood, obtained 28 days after the second AZD1222 dose. This chain links TRBV2 with TRBJ2-2; D unresolved. The source of this sequence is an adult who received the AZD1222 COVID-19 vaccine. The CDR3 bases are TGTGCCAGCAGTGAAGGAAACGGACCTTGGGGGGAGCTGTTTTTT. Amino acids: CASSEGNGPWGELFF.